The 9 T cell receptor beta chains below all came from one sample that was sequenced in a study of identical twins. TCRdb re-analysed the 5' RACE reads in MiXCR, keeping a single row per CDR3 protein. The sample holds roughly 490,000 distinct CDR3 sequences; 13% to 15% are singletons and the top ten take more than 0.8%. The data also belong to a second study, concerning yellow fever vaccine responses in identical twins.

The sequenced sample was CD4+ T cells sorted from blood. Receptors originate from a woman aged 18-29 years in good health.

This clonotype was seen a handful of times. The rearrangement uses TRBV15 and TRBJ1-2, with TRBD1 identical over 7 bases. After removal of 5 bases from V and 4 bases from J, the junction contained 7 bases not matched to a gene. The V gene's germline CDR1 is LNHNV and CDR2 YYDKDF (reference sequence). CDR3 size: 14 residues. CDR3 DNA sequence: TGTGCCACCAGCGTCCGACAGGGCCTCTATGGCTACACCTTC. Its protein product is CATSVRQGLYGYTF.

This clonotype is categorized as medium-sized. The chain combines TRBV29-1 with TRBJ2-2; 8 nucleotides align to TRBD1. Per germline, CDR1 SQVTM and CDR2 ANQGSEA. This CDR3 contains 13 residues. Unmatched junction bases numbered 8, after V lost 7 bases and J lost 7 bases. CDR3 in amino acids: CSARTGNHGELFF. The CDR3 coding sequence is TGCAGCGCCCGGACAGGGAACCACGGGGAGCTGTTTTTT.

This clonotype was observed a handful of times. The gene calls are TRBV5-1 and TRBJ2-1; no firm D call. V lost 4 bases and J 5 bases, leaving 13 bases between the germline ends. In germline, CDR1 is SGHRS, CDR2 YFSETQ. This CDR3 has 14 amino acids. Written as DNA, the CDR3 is TGCGCCAGCAGCCTCCGGCCACCGAACAATGAGCAGTTCTTC. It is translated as CASSLRPPNNEQFF. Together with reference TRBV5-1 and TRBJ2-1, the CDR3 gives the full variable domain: KAGVTQTPRYLIKTRGQQVTLSCSPISGHRSVSWYQQTPGQGLQFLFEYFSETQRNKGNFPGRFSGRQFSNSRSEMNVSTLELGDSALYLCASSLRPPNNEQFFGPGTRLTVL.

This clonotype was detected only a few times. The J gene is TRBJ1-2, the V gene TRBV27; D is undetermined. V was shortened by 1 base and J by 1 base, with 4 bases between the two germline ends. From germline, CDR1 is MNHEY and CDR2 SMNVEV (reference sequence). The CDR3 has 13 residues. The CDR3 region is CASSLYSNYGYTF. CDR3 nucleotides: TGTGCCAGCAGTTTATACAGTAACTATGGCTACACCTTC.

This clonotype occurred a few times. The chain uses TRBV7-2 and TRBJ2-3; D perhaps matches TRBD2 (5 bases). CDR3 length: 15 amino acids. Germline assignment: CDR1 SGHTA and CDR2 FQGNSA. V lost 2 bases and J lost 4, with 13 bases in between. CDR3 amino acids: CASSLTGSVADTQYF. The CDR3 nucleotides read TGTGCCAGCAGCTTAACGGGATCAGTGGCAGATACGCAGTATTTT.

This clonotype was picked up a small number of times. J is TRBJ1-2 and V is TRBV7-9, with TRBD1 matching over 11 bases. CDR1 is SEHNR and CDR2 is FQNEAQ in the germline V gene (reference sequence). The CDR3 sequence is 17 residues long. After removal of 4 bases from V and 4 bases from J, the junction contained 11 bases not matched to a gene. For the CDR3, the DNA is TGTGCCAGCAGCTCCTCCGGGACAGGGGGTATGGTCTATGGCTACACCTTC. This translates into CASSSSGTGGMVYGYTF.

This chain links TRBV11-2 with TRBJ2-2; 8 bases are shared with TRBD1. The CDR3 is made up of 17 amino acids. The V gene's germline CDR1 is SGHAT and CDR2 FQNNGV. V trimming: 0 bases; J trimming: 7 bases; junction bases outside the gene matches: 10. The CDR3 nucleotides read TGTGCCAGCAGCTTAGATTTCGACAGGGGTCTCCTCGGGGAGCTGTTTTTT. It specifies CASSLDFDRGLLGELFF.

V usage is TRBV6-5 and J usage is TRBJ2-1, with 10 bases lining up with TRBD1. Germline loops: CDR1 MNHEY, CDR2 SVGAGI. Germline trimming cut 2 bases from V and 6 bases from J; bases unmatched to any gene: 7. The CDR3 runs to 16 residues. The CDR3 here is CASSYLRTGGTNEQFF. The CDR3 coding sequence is TGTGCCAGCAGTTACCTTCGGACAGGGGGTACCAATGAGCAGTTCTTC.

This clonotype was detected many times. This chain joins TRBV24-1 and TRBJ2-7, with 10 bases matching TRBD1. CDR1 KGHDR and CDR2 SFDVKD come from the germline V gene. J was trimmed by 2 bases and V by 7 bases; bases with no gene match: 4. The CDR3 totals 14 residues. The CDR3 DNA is TGTGCCACCAGCCAAGGACAGGGGGCCTACGAGCAGTACTTC. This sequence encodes CATSQGQGAYEQYF.